This T cell receptor beta chain stems from a study of cytomegalovirus exposure and HLA in healthy donors. Study-level points and caveats: Most of the TCR beta V segments (in an earlier analysis) were productive either about 87% or about 30% of the time. Among donors in an Asian-associated ancestry cluster, a later analysis reportedly found fewer N-insertions than the roughly 700-donor mean.

Details on this clone: Its specificity is not known.

Germline lookup yields CDR1 MGHDK and CDR2 SYGVNS. CDR3 size: 17 residues. Germline trimming cut 10 bases from V and 1 base from J; bases unmatched to any gene: 6. Amplification used 60 Vbeta primers and 13 Jbeta primers. Some clones are missing from TCRdb's copy, which holds only in-frame ones; the method was immunoSEQ multiplex PCR. The table shows over 150,000 clones, with roughly 77% occurring only once. This receptor was taken from a man aged 50-60 years in good health and CMV-seropositive. This chain links TRBV25-1 with TRBJ2-6; TRBD2 matches 14 bases. The source material was PBMCs. CDR3 coding DNA: TGTGCCATCGCCGGGACTAGCGGGGGATCTGGGGCCAACGTCCTGACTTTC. It specifies CAIAGTSGGSGANVLTF. The whole variable domain, filled in from reference TRBV25-1 and TRBJ2-6, reads EADIYQTPRYLVIGTGKKITLECSQTMGHDKMYWYQQDPGMELHLIHYSYGVNSTEKGDLSSESTVSRIRTEHFPLTLESARPSHTSQYLCAIAGTSGGSGANVLTFGAGSRLTVL.